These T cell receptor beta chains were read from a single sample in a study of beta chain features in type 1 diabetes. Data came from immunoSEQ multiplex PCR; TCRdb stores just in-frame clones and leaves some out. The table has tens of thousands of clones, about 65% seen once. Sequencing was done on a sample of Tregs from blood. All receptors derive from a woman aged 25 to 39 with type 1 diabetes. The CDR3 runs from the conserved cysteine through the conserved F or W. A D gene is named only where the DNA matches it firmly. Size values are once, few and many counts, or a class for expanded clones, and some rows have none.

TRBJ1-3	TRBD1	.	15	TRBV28	CASRERGLRGNTIYF	TGTGCCAGCAGAGAGAGGGGGCTACGTGGAAACACCATATATTTT
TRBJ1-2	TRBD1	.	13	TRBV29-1	CSAGTGLNYGYTF	TGCAGCGCAGGGACAGGGTTAAACTATGGCTACACCTTC
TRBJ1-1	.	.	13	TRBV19	CASNWGEAAAAFF	TGTGCCAGTAACTGGGGCGAGGCAGCCGCTGCTTTCTTT
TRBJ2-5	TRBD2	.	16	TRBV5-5	CASSWGGLATGGSQYF	TGTGCCAGCAGCTGGGGGGGACTAGCGACCGGGGGGTCCCAGTACTTC
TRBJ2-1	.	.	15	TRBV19	CASSMKGGLYNEQFF	TGTGCCAGTAGTATGAAAGGGGGATTATACAATGAGCAGTTCTTC
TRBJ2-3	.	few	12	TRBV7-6	CASSRREDTQYF	TGTGCCAGCAGCCGCAGGGAAGATACGCAGTATTTT
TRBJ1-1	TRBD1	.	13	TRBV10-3	CAISEDRGRRAFF	TGTGCCATCAGTGAGGACAGGGGGCGACGTGCTTTCTTT
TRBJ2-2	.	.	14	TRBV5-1	CASSWAGNTGELFF	TGCGCCAGCAGCTGGGCGGGTAACACCGGGGAGCTGTTTTTT
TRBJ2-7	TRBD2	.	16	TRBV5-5	CASSLRTSGSVYEQYF	TGTGCCAGCAGCCTCCGGACTAGCGGGAGTGTATACGAGCAGTACTTC
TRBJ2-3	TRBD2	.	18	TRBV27	CASSRTSGRDASTDTQYF	TGTGCCAGCAGCCGTACTAGCGGGAGAGACGCTAGCACAGATACGCAGTATTTT
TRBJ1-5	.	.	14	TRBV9	CASSEGVGDQPQHF	TGTGCCAGCAGCGAGGGGGTAGGAGATCAGCCCCAGCATTTT
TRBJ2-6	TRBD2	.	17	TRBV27	CASSLYGRAAGANVLTF	TGTGCCAGCAGTTTATACGGGAGGGCCGCTGGGGCCAACGTCCTGACTTTC
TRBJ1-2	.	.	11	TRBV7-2	CASSSDYGYTF	TGTGCCAGCAGCTCAGACTATGGCTACACCTTC
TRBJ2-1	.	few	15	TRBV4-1	CASRGRGAPYNEQFF	TGCGCCAGCAGGGGACGGGGGGCCCCCTACAATGAGCAGTTCTTC
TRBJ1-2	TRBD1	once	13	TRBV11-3	CASSLQGAGGYTF	TGTGCCAGCAGCTTACAGGGGGCCGGTGGCTACACCTTC
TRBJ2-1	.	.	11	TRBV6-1	CASSAFDEQFF	TGTGCCAGCAGTGCTTTCGATGAGCAGTTCTTC
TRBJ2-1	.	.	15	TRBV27	CASNHAAGPYNEQFF	TGTGCCAGCAACCACGCGGCGGGCCCCTACAATGAGCAGTTCTTC
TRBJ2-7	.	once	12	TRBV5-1	CASSLTGYEQYF	TGCGCCAGCAGCTTGACAGGTTACGAGCAGTACTTC
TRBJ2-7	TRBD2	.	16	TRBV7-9	CASSSGLAGEVHEQYF	TGTGCCAGCAGCTCGGGACTAGCGGGAGAAGTCCACGAGCAGTACTTC
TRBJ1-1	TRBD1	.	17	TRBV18	CASSPPGQRVSVSEAFF	TGTGCCAGCTCACCGCCGGGACAGAGAGTGTCTGTCTCTGAAGCTTTCTTT
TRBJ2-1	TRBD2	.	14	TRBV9	CASRPGTTPNEQFF	TGTGCCAGCAGACCCGGGACTACCCCCAATGAGCAGTTCTTC
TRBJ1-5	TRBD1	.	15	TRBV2	CASSFGQGSNQPQHF	TGTGCCAGCAGTTTCGGACAGGGATCCAATCAGCCCCAGCATTTT
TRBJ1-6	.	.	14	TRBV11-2	CASSPGRVGSPLHF	TGTGCCAGCAGCCCCGGGCGGGTGGGTTCACCCCTCCACTTT
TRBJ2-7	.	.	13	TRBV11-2	CASSLQAAYEQYF	TGTGCCAGCAGCTTACAGGCCGCCTACGAGCAGTACTTC
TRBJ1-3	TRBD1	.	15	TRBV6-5	CASSPGQGSGNTIYF	TGTGCCAGCAGCCCAGGACAGGGCTCTGGAAACACCATATATTTT
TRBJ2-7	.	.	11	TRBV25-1	CASSEYNEQYF	TGTGCCAGCAGTGAATACAACGAGCAGTACTTC